This TCR beta chain originates from a study of PD-1 blockade in mismatch repair-deficient tumors. The time point denotes: approximately ten-day in vitro stimulation with candidate neoantigen peptide 4. TCR sequencing covered three patients who responded to pembrolizumab. The repertoire was sequenced with immunoSEQ multiplex PCR; TCRdb's copy has only in-frame clones and lacks some. The table records 13,000 to 15,000 clones, under 90% of them present only once. Regarding this clone: What it recognizes is unknown.

This CDR3 is built from 16 residues. V was clipped by 0 bases and J by 4 bases; unmatched bases: 6. Germline lookup yields CDR1 MNHEY and CDR2 SMNVEV (reference sequence). V usage is TRBV27 and J usage is TRBJ2-7; the match to TRBD1 covers 10 bases. The starting material was cells cultured in vitro, obtained from a patient treated with pembrolizumab. This TCR derives from an adult with mismatch repair-deficient cancer. The CDR3 here is CASSLSAGTGVYEQYF. Written as DNA, the CDR3 is TGTGCCAGCAGTTTATCTGCTGGGACAGGGGTGTACGAGCAGTACTTC.